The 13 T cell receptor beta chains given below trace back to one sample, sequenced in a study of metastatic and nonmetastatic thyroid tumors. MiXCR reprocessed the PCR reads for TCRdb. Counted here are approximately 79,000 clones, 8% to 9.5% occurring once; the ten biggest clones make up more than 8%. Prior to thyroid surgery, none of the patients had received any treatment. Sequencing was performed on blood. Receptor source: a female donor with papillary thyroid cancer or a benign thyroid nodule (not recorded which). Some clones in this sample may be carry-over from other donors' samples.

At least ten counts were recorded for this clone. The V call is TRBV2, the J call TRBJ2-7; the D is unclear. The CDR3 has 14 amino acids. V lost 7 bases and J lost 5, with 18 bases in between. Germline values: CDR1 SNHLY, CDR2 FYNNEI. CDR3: CASKATPTYHEQYF. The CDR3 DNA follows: TGTGCCAGCAAAGCCACTCCAACCTACCACGAGCAGTACTTC.

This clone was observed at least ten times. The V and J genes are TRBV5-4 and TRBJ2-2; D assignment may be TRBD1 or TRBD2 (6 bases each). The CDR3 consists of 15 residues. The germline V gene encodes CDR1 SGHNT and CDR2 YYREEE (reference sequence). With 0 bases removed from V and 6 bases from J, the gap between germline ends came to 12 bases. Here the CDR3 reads CASSLVSGGAGELFF. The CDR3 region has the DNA TGTGCCAGCAGCTTGGTTTCCGGGGGCGCCGGGGAGCTGTTTTTT.

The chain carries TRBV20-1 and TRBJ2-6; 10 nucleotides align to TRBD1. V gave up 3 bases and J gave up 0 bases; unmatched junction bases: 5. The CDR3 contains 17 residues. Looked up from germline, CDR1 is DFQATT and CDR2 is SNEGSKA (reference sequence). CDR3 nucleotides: TGCAGTGCTAGGGAGGGACAGGGGATCTCTGGGGCCAACGTCCTGACTTTC. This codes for CSAREGQGISGANVLTF.

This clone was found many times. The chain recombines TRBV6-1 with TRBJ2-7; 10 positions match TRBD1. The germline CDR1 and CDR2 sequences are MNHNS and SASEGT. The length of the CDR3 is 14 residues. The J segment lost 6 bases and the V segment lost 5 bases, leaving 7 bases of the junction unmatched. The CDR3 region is CASSKDRGIGEQYF. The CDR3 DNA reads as TGTGCCAGCAGTAAGGACAGGGGGATCGGCGAGCAGTACTTC.

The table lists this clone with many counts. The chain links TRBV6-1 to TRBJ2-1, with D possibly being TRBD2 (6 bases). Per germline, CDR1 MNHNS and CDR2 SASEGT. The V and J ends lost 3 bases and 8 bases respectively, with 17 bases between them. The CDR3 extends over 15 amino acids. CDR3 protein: CASSEDGGYLDEQFF. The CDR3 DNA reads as TGTGCCAGCAGTGAGGACGGGGGATATCTAGATGAGCAGTTCTTC.

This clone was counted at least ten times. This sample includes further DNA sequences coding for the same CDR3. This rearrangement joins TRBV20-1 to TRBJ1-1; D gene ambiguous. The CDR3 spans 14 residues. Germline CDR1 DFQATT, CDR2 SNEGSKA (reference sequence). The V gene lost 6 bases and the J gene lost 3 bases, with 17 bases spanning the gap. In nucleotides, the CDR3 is TGCAGTGCGCGACTGGGAGGGTCAGACACTGAAGCTTTCTTT. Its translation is CSARLGGSDTEAFF.

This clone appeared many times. CDR3 coding DNA: TGTGCCAGCAGTGACTCGAGTCAGGGAGGCTACACCTTC. It is translated as CASSDSSQGGYTF. This chain connects TRBV6-4 to TRBJ1-2, with a possible D match to TRBD1 (5 bases). Germline values: CDR1 MRHNA, CDR2 SNTAGT. Trimming removed 0 bases at V and 8 bases at J, with 10 bases between. The CDR3 is made up of 13 amino acids.

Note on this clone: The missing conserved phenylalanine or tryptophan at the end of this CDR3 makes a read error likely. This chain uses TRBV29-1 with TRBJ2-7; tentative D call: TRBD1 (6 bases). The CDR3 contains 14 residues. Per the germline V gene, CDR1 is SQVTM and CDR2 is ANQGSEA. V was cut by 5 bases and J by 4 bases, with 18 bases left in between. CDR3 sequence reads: CSVPELGGHYEQYL. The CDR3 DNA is TGCAGCGTTCCCGAGCTTGGGGGCCATTACGAGCAGTACTTA.

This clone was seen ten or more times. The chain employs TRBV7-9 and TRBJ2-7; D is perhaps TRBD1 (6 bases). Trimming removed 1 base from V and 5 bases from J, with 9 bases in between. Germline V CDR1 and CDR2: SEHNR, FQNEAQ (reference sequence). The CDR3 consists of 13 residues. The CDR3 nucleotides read TGTGCCAGCAGCTTAGACAGGGCCCACGAGCAGTACTTC. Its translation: CASSLDRAHEQYF.

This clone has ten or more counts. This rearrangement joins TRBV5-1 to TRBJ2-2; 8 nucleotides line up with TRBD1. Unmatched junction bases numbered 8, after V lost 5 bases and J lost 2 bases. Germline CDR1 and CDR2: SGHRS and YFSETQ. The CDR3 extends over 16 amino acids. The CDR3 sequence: CASSPNDRGNTGELFF. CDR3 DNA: TGCGCCAGCAGTCCGAACGACAGGGGCAACACCGGGGAGCTGTTTTTT.

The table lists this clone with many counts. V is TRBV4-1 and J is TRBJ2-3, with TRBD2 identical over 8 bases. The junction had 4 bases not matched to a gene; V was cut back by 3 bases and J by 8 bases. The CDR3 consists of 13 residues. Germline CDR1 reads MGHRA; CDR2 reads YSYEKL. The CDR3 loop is CASSQRTSPTQYF. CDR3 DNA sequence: TGCGCCAGCAGCCAGAGGACTAGCCCTACGCAGTATTTT.

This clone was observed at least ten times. In DNA form, the CDR3 reads TGTGCCAGCAGTTTTCAGGGGGCCCCCTACGAGCAGTACTTC. Translation gives CASSFQGAPYEQYF. The V and J genes are TRBV6-2 or TRBV6-3 and TRBJ2-7, with TRBD1 matching over 8 bases. Germline V gives CDR1 MNHEY, CDR2 SVGEGT. This CDR3 has 14 amino acids. V lost 4 bases to trimming and J lost 2 bases; unmatched junction nucleotides: 4.

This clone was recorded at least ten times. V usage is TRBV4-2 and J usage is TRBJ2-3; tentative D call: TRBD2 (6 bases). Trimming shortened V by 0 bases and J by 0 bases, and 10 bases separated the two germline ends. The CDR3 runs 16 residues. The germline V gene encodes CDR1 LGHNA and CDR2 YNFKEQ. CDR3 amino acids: CASSQEGGRSTDTQYF. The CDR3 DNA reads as TGTGCCAGCAGCCAAGAAGGAGGGCGCAGCACAGATACGCAGTATTTT.